This paragraph reports one TCR beta chain. The target antigen is unknown. Trimming took 1 base from V and 2 from J, leaving 11 bases between them. The CDR3 spans 15 residues. Germline V gene lookup returns CDR1 SGHTA and CDR2 FQGNSA. The data were taken from a study of blood T cells in healthy people across ages. Whole-study results and caveats: No conclusive comparison of naive versus antigen-experienced cells was possible with unsorted PBMCs. Diversity of TCR beta correlated strongly with naive T cell percentage.

A sample-barcoded 5' primer and a J-beta primer mix were used in a second PCR of about 7 to 12 cycles. Researchers report that a template-switch adaptor with 12 random nucleotides tagged each cDNA molecule. Via MiXCR, TCRdb re-called the 5' RACE reads, giving one row per CDR3 protein. The table includes 1.5 million to 2 million distinct CDR3 sequences, roughly 52% detected once. Extraction of total RNA produced a minimum of 5 micrograms from each sample. V and J are TRBV7-2 and TRBJ2-5; D is ambiguous. This clonotype was sampled from a woman between 35 and 50 years old in good health. The specimen sequenced was blood. CDR3 coding DNA: TGTGCCAGCAGCTTAGGTGGGTCTGTACAAGAGACCCAGTACTTC. It encodes CASSLGGSVQETQYF.